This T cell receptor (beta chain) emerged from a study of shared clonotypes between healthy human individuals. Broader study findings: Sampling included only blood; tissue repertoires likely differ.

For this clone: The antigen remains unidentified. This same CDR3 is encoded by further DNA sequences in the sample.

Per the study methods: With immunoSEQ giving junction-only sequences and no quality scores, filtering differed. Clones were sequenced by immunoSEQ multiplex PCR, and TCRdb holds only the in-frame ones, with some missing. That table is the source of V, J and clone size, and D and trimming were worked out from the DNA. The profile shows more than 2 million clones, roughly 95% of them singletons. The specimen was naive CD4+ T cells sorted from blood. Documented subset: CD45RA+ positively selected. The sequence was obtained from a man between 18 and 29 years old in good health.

CDR3 nucleotides: TGTGCCAGCAGTAAGAACACCGGGGAGCTGTTTTTT. Its protein is CASSKNTGELFF. This rearrangement joins TRBV27 to TRBJ2-2, with D uncertain. V was clipped by 5 bases and J by 1 base, with 2 bases between them. Germline V CDR1 and CDR2: MNHEY, SMNVEV (reference sequence). The CDR3 length is 12 residues.